These 24 T cell receptor beta chains originate from one sample sequenced in a study of blood T cell repertoires in COVID-19. Method: immunoSEQ multiplex PCR; TCRdb's copy keeps in-frame clones and lacks some. Seen here are roughly 200,000 clones, 75% to 90% observed once, and the top ten hold 6.5% to 10%. The sequenced material came from peripheral blood. Source of these receptors: a woman in her sixties or seventies with acute or convalescent COVID-19.

The rearrangement uses TRBV18 and TRBJ2-7; D might be TRBD1 (6 bases). The CDR3 contains 20 residues. The germline CDR1 and CDR2 sequences are KGHSH and LQKENI. Between the trimmed V and J ends, which lost 0 bases and 0 bases, there was a span of 24 bases. For the CDR3, the DNA is TGTGCCAGCTCACCACCGGTCGAACAGGGAACCGTGAGGGGCTCCTACGAGCAGTACTTC. It encodes CASSPPVEQGTVRGSYEQYF.

This chain joins TRBV10-3 and TRBJ1-5; a weak D match, TRBD1 (6 bases). Trimming took off 9 bases at V and 5 bases at J, with 14 bases between the two ends. Germline CDR1 reads ENHRY; CDR2 reads SYGVKD. CDR3 length: 13 amino acids. CDR3 in amino acids: CAITGSDDQPQHF. CDR3 sequence (DNA): TGTGCCATTACAGGGAGCGATGATCAGCCCCAGCATTTT.

The chain combines TRBV9 with TRBJ2-7; TRBD2 aligns across 7 bases. This CDR3 has 15 amino acids. The V gene's germline CDR1 is SGDLS and CDR2 YYNGEE. V lost 0 bases and J lost 5; bases outside the gene matches: 8. The DNA of the CDR3 is TGTGCCAGCAGCGTAGGGCCGGGAGGATTCAACGAGCAGTACTTC. Protein: CASSVGPGGFNEQYF. The full variable domain, its missing parts supplied by reference TRBV9 and TRBJ2-7, is DSGVTQTPKHLITATGQRVTLRCSPRSGDLSVYWYQQSLDQGLQFLIQYYNGEERAKGNILERFSAQQFPDLHSELNLSSLELGDSALYFCASSVGPGGFNEQYFGPGTRLTVT.

This clone was counted only a few times. The chain combines TRBV9 with TRBJ1-5; tentative D call: TRBD1 (5 bases). Deletions cut 0 bases from V and 4 bases from J, with 11 bases between. CDR1 is SGDLS, CDR2 YYNGEE, per germline. This CDR3 is 15 amino acids long. CDR3 protein: CASSVEGQGNQPQHF. Written as DNA, the CDR3 is TGTGCCAGCAGCGTAGAGGGTCAGGGTAATCAGCCCCAGCATTTT.

This clone was counted a single time. The rearrangement joins TRBV28 to TRBJ2-1, with D possibly matching TRBD2 (6 bases). The CDR3 sequence is 16 residues long. Per germline, CDR1 MDHEN and CDR2 SYDVKM. V dropped 6 bases and J dropped 6 bases, with 21 bases sitting between them. As DNA, the CDR3 is TGTGCCAGCAGCAAATCCGCGGGGCCCTCACTCAATGAGCAGTTCTTC. Protein sequence: CASSKSAGPSLNEQFF.

This clone was picked up a small number of times. This chain connects TRBV9 to TRBJ1-4; D may be TRBD1 (6 bases). Germline V gives CDR1 SGDLS, CDR2 YYNGEE. This CDR3 has 13 residues. Trimming pared 0 bases from V and 13 bases from J, leaving 13 bases between. CDR3 region: CASSVGVGQPLFF. Here the CDR3 DNA reads TGTGCCAGCAGCGTAGGAGTAGGACAGCCACTGTTTTTT.

This chain connects TRBV24-1 to TRBJ2-1; 8 nucleotides agree with TRBD2. V shed 1 base, J shed 8 bases, and the junction held 9 bases outside the gene matches. Germline CDR1 and CDR2: KGHDR and SFDVKD. The CDR3 is made up of 16 amino acids. The CDR3 nucleotides read TGTGCCACCAGTGATTTCACTAGCGGTGGGTGGGATGAGCAGTTCTTC. This sequence encodes CATSDFTSGGWDEQFF.

This chain joins TRBV18 and TRBJ2-7, with D possibly being TRBD2 (6 bases). Trimming pared 5 bases from V and 3 bases from J, leaving 14 bases between. Germline V gene lookup returns CDR1 KGHSH and CDR2 LQKENI. This CDR3 comprises 14 residues. Written as DNA, the CDR3 is TGTGCCAGCTCATCAACCATGCGGGGCTACGAGCAGTACGTC. Translating gives CASSSTMRGYEQYV.

The chain carries TRBV6-5 and TRBJ1-5, with a weak D call TRBD1 (6 bases). The V end lost 11 bases, the J end lost 3 bases, and 14 bases lay between the germline ends. The germline V gene encodes CDR1 MNHEY and CDR2 SVGAGI. The CDR3 contains 13 residues. As DNA, the CDR3 is TGTGCCGCAAGTACAGGGATCAATCAGCCCCAGCATTTT. This translates into CAASTGINQPQHF.

This chain joins TRBV29-1 and TRBJ2-7, with 7 bases that match TRBD1. The CDR3 spans 13 residues. CDR1 and CDR2 (germline): SQVTM, ANQGSEA. Trimming removed 6 bases from V and 6 bases from J; junction bases left unmatched: 11. The CDR3 nucleotides are TGCAGCGTGGTAACAGGGGCCGTCGGCGAGCAGTACTTC. Its protein is CSVVTGAVGEQYF.

The genes are TRBV12-3 or TRBV12-4 and TRBJ1-2; 10 nucleotides match TRBD1. The CDR3 spans 13 residues. V was clipped by 3 bases and J by 9 bases; unmatched bases: 4. CDR3 in amino acids: CASSFGQGGSYTF. DNA for the CDR3: TGTGCCAGCAGTTTTGGACAGGGGGGAAGCTACACCTTC.

The chain uses TRBV19 and TRBJ1-5; D may be TRBD1 (5 bases). Germline CDR1 reads LNHDA; CDR2 reads SQIVND (reference sequence). V was shortened by 4 bases and J by 0 bases, with 10 bases between the two germline ends. There are 15 residues in the CDR3. CDR3 residues: CASSKGAVSNQPQHF. The CDR3 DNA sequence: TGTGCCAGTAGTAAAGGGGCGGTTAGCAATCAGCCCCAGCATTTT.

V and J are TRBV30 and TRBJ1-3; D unresolved. This CDR3 is built from 14 residues. Germline V gene data show CDR1 as GTSNPN and CDR2 as SVGIG (reference sequence). V was pared by 0 bases and J by 2 bases, with 8 bases between. CDR3 nucleotide sequence: TGTGCCTGGAGTGTATCGGGAGCTGGAAACACCATATATTTT. As protein: CAWSVSGAGNTIYF.

V usage is TRBV11-2 and J usage is TRBJ1-3; maybe TRBD1 (5 bases). The ends were cut back, 0 bases at V and 8 bases at J, with 14 bases in the middle. Germline CDR1 SGHAT, CDR2 FQNNGV. The CDR3 has 15 amino acids. As DNA, the CDR3 is TGTGCCAGCAGCTTAGAGGGGCTGTACGTAGACACCATATATTTT. Residues: CASSLEGLYVDTIYF.

The rearrangement links TRBV4-1 to TRBJ2-1; 8 nucleotides agree with TRBD2. Germline V lookup: CDR1 MGHRA, CDR2 YSYEKL. V was clipped by 8 bases and J by 4 bases; unmatched bases: 13. This CDR3 contains 16 residues. CDR3 sequence: CASSPDGSGAYNEQFF. CDR3 nucleotide sequence: TGCGCCAGCTCCCCAGACGGTAGCGGGGCTTACAATGAGCAGTTCTTC.

This chain links TRBV7-2 with TRBJ2-7, with 7 bases aligning to TRBD2. The CDR3 has 14 amino acids. J gave up 4 bases and V 0 bases, and 3 bases lay outside the gene matches. CDR1 and CDR2 from the germline V gene are SGHTA and FQGNSA. CDR3 sequence (DNA): TGTGCCAGCAGCTTAGCGGCGGGAGCTTACGAGCAGTACGTC. Its protein product is CASSLAAGAYEQYV.

V is TRBV7-2 and J is TRBJ2-7; 7 positions agree with TRBD2. The J segment lost 5 bases and the V segment lost 3 bases, leaving 7 bases of the junction unmatched. In germline, CDR1 is SGHTA, CDR2 FQGNSA. This CDR3 contains 14 residues. CDR3 bases: TGTGCCAGCAGCTTTGGCGGGAGTACCCACGAGCAGTACTTC. Protein: CASSFGGSTHEQYF.

Here the CDR3 reads CASSGLAGGLDEQFF. The CDR3 region has the DNA TGTGCCAGTAGCGGACTAGCGGGAGGTCTCGATGAGCAGTTCTTC. This chain connects TRBV19 to TRBJ2-1; 14 bases align to TRBD2. CDR1 is LNHDA and CDR2 is SQIVND in the germline V gene (reference sequence). This CDR3 comprises 15 residues. Germline trimming cut 6 bases from V and 8 bases from J; bases unmatched to any gene: 6.

The V gene is TRBV2, the J gene TRBJ2-7, with 9 positions matching TRBD1. This CDR3 is built from 13 residues. Germline CDR1 and CDR2: SNHLY and FYNNEI. V dropped 2 bases and J dropped 6; count of bases not matched to a gene: 2. The CDR3 DNA reads as TGTGCCAGCAGTGAAATGACAGGGGGCGAGCAGTACGTC. This codes for CASSEMTGGEQYV.

The J gene is TRBJ2-1, the V gene TRBV19, with unresolved D. V shed 3 bases and J shed 4 bases, with 4 bases lying between them. CDR3 length equals 12 residues. Germline V lookup: CDR1 LNHDA, CDR2 SQIVND (reference sequence). For the CDR3, the DNA is TGTGCCAGTAGTATTCTTTACAATGAGCAGTTCTTC. Its translation is CASSILYNEQFF.

This clone occurred once. V and J are TRBV7-2 and TRBJ2-7, with 10 bases that match TRBD1. Per germline, CDR1 SGHTA and CDR2 FQGNSA. This CDR3 comprises 15 residues. The ends lost 6 bases at V and 3 bases at J; junction bases unmatched: 8. CDR3 loop: CASSARDRGLYEQYF. The DNA of the CDR3 is TGTGCCAGCAGTGCCAGGGACAGGGGACTCTACGAGCAGTACTTC.

The rearrangement joins TRBV6-5 to TRBJ1-3; D is perhaps TRBD1 (6 bases). This CDR3 spans 15 amino acids. CDR1 is MNHEY and CDR2 is SVGAGI in the germline V gene. The V end lost 7 bases, the J end lost 0 bases, and 13 bases lay between the germline ends. The CDR3 DNA reads TGTGCCAGCATGCTAACAGGGTACTCTGGAAACACCATATATTTT. Translating it yields CASMLTGYSGNTIYF.

The chain carries TRBV7-9 and TRBJ2-3, with 10 bases matching TRBD2. J lost 2 bases, V lost 3 bases, and 2 bases had no gene match. The CDR3 spans 15 residues. Germline V gene lookup returns CDR1 SEHNR and CDR2 FQNEAQ (reference sequence). As DNA, the CDR3 is TGTGCCAGCAGCTTCCTAGCGGGAGTCACAGATACGCAGTATTTT. Translating it yields CASSFLAGVTDTQYF. Complete variable domain (other parts from reference TRBV7-9 and TRBJ2-3): DTGVSQNPRHKITKRGQNVTFRCDPISEHNRLYWYRQTLGQGPEFLTYFQNEAQLEKSRLLSDRFSAERPKGSFSTLEIQRTEQGDSAMYLCASSFLAGVTDTQYFGPGTRLTVL.

This clone was seen just once. This chain links TRBV6-2 or TRBV6-3 with TRBJ2-7; 9 bases line up with TRBD2. Germline V gene data show CDR1 as MNHEY and CDR2 as SVGEGT. V lost 4 bases to trimming and J lost 3 bases; unmatched junction nucleotides: 10. The CDR3 loop spans 16 amino acids. DNA of the CDR3: TGTGCCAGCAGTTCCAAGCGGGAGGCTCCTCGCTACGAGCAGTACTTC. It is translated as CASSSKREAPRYEQYF.